Listed below are T cell receptor beta chains from one sample, sequenced in a study of OX40 agonist ivuxolimab in advanced cancers. Repertoires were generated with immunoSEQ multiplex PCR, while TCRdb's copy carries only in-frame clones and drops some. The sample yields around 70,000 clones, 75% to 90% seen once. The sequencing used CD4+ or CD8+ T cells sorted from blood, collected in a trial of the OX40 agonist ivuxolimab. All receptors derive from an adult with an advanced solid tumor such as melanoma, head and neck, liver or kidney cancer. CDR3s include the opening cysteine and the closing phenylalanine or tryptophan. D genes are given only for firm matches. Size tells how often a clone was seen (once, few, many) or the class of an expanded clone, and some rows leave it out.

>TRBD1|TRBJ1-1|-|TRBV28
TGTGCCAGCAGTTCAGACAGGGGTGGCACTGAAGCTTTCTTT
CASSSDRGGTEAFF
>TRBD1|TRBJ2-7|-|TRBV6-1
TGTGCCAGCAGCGCGGCCGGGACAGGGGCTTACGAGCAGTACTTC
CASSAAGTGAYEQYF
>-|TRBJ2-7|-|TRBV5-8
TGTGCCAGTCAAATCGGAGGGTCCAGCGTCTACGAGCAGTACTTC
CASQIGGSSVYEQYF
>-|TRBJ2-1|-|TRBV18
TGTGCCAGCTCACCAGAGAAGGGACCCTACAATGAGCAGTTCTTC
CASSPEKGPYNEQFF
>TRBD2|TRBJ2-1|-|TRBV27
TGTGCCAGCAGTCAAAGACTAGCGGGAGCCTCCTACAATGAGCAGTTCTTC
CASSQRLAGASYNEQFF
>-|TRBJ1-1|-|TRBV11-3
TGTGCCAGCAGCCCCCAGAAAACGAACACTGAAGCTTTCTTT
CASSPQKTNTEAFF
>-|TRBJ1-1|-|TRBV4-2
TGTGCCAGCAGCCAAGATAATGCGGGGGCGGGATGGCGGGCTTTCTTT
CASSQDNAGAGWRAFF
>-|TRBJ1-2|-|TRBV4-2
TGTGCCAGCAGCCAAGATCCGGGAATCGATGGCTACACCTTC
CASSQDPGIDGYTF
>TRBD2|TRBJ2-3|-|TRBV11-3
TGTGCCAGCAGCTTAGGACTAGCGGGAGAAAATACGCAGTATTTT
CASSLGLAGENTQYF
>-|TRBJ2-1|-|TRBV7-9
TGTGCCAGCAGCTTAGATAGTTCCTACAATGAGCAGTTCTTC
CASSLDSSYNEQFF
>TRBD2|TRBJ2-1|few|TRBV5-4
TGTGCCAGCAGCACCTACTCTAGCGGGAGATTGGGCAATGAGCAGTTCTTC
CASSTYSSGRLGNEQFF
>TRBD1|TRBJ1-1|-|TRBV6-5
TGTGCCAGCAGTACAAGGACAGGGTGGGAAACTGAAGCTTTCTTT
CASSTRTGWETEAFF
>-|TRBJ2-1|-|TRBV18
TGTGCCAGCTCCCCTGTCAATGAGCAGTTCTTC
CASSPVNEQFF
>-|TRBJ1-1|-|TRBV10-1
TGCGCCAGCAGTGATCAGAGCCGGGACAACACTGAAGCTTTCTTT
CASSDQSRDNTEAFF
>TRBD2|TRBJ2-1|-|TRBV15
TGTGCCACCAGCAGAGAGGCTAGCGGGCGCGCCTACAATGAGCAGTTCTTC
CATSREASGRAYNEQFF
>-|TRBJ2-7|-|TRBV6-1
TGTGCCATCAGTGCTATGGGGATCGACGAGCAGTACTTC
CAISAMGIDEQYF
>-|TRBJ1-5|-|TRBV15
TGTGCCACCAGCAGAGCGGGGGAGAGGAATCAGCCCCAGCATTTT
CATSRAGERNQPQHF
>-|TRBJ2-1|once|TRBV7-9
TGTGCCAGCAGCATCTCCCGGGACCGTGAGCAGTTCTTC
CASSISRDREQFF
>TRBD2|TRBJ2-7|-|TRBV29-1
TGCAGCGTTGTATACGACGGGAGGGCCGGCGAGCAGTACTTC
CSVVYDGRAGEQYF
>-|TRBJ1-5|-|TRBV6-5
TGTGCCAGCAGTTTAAATTTGAAGGAGCCCCAGCATTTT
CASSLNLKEPQHF
>-|TRBJ2-7|few|TRBV19
TGTGCCAGTAGGGCTACGGACACCTCCTACGAGCAGTACTTC
CASRATDTSYEQYF
>TRBD2|TRBJ2-1|-|TRBV19
TGTGCCAGTAGTATAAGTCGGCTAGCGGCCACAACCAATGAGCAGTTCTTC
CASSISRLAATTNEQFF
>TRBD2|TRBJ2-2|-|TRBV27
TGTGCCAGCAGTTTACGACTAGCGGGAGGGAAGAACACCGGGGAGCTGTTTTTT
CASSLRLAGGKNTGELFF
>-|TRBJ1-1|-|TRBV30
TGTGCCTGGAGTGTTCTTGGGTGGTTCTCATCGGGGTCTTCTGAAGCTTTCTTT
CAWSVLGWFSSGSSEAFF